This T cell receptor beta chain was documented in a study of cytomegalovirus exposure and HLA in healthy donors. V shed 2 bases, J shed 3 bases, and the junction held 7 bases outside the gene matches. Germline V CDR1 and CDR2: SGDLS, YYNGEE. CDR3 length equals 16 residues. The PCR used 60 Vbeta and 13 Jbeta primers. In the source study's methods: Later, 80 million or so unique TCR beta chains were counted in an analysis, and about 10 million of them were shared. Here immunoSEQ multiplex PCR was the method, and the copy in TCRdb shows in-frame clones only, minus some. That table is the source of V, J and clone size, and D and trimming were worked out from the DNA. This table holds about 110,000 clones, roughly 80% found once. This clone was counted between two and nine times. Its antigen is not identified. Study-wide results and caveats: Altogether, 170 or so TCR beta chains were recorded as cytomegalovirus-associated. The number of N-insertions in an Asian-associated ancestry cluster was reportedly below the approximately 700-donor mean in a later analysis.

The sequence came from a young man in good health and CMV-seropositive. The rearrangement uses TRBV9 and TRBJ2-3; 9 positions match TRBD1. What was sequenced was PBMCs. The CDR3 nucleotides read TGTGCCAGCAGCGTGGGGACAGGGTCCCCTACAGATACGCAGTATTTT. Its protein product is CASSVGTGSPTDTQYF.